This passage covers 18 T cell receptor beta chains from one sample sequenced in a study of identical twins. TCRdb used MiXCR to reprocess the 5' RACE reads, holding one entry per CDR3 protein. There are just over 500,000 distinct CDR3 sequences in the sample; about 20% occur only once, and about 0.99% lies in the top ten. The sample was also linked to a second study, of T cells expressing NK-cell markers.

Material: CD4+ T cells sorted from blood. The receptors originated from a woman in her late teens or twenties in good health.

This clonotype turned up a few times. CDR3: CSVDPGQGYEQYF. The CDR3 bases are TGCAGCGTTGACCCGGGACAGGGCTACGAGCAGTACTTC. V gene TRBV29-1 combines with J gene TRBJ2-7; TRBD1 matches at 9 bases. Germline V gene data show CDR1 as SQVTM and CDR2 as ANQGSEA. The CDR3 is 13 amino acids. Trimming cost V 3 bases and J 3 bases; bases outside gene matches: 3.

The gene calls are TRBV15 and TRBJ1-1, with D possibly matching TRBD1 (6 bases). The V gene lost 0 bases and the J gene lost 1 base, with 9 bases spanning the gap. The CDR3 has 15 residues. Germline CDR1 and CDR2: LNHNV and YYDKDF (reference sequence). Written as DNA, the CDR3 is TGTGCCACCAGCAGAGAAACAGGGCCGAACACTGAAGCTTTCTTT. This codes for CATSRETGPNTEAFF.

The CDR3 coding sequence is TGTGCCAGCAGTTATCGGACTCCAGATACGCAGTATTTT. Translating gives CASSYRTPDTQYF. The chain uses TRBV12-3 or TRBV12-4 and TRBJ2-3; D may be TRBD2 (5 bases). This CDR3 region has 13 residues. Trimming cost V 4 bases and J 4 bases, with 9 bases left between them.

The chain combines TRBV5-1 with TRBJ1-1, with D unresolved. V gave up 0 bases and J gave up 4 bases, with 10 bases separating them. This CDR3 contains 14 residues. The germline gives CDR1 SGHRS, CDR2 YFSETQ. The CDR3, as DNA: TGCGCCAGCAGCTTGGGTCCCGGTCCCACTGAAGCTTTCTTT. It is translated as CASSLGPGPTEAFF.

The rearrangement uses TRBV6-1 and TRBJ2-5, with 7 bases matching TRBD2. Germline CDR1 reads MNHNS; CDR2 reads SASEGT. V shed 8 bases and J 6 bases; nucleotides not matched to a gene: 12. This CDR3 has 14 amino acids. The CDR3 is CASWGAGDWKTQYF. CDR3 nucleotides: TGTGCCAGCTGGGGCGCGGGAGATTGGAAGACCCAGTACTTC.

This rearrangement joins TRBV6-2 or TRBV6-3 to TRBJ2-2, with 8 nucleotides matching TRBD2. J was trimmed by 4 bases and V by 7 bases; bases with no gene match: 11. Germline assignment: CDR1 MNHEY and CDR2 SVGEGT. The CDR3 is 16 amino acids. CDR3 nucleotides: TGTGCCAGCATCTACTGGGCGGGAGGAGGCACCGGGGAGCTGTTTTTT. Translated, it gives CASIYWAGGGTGELFF.

As regards this clonotype: One end of the junction fails to match germline, which may point to a read error. Here the CDR3 reads CASSFKNRRGGFF. In DNA form, the CDR3 reads TGTGCCAGCAGCTTCAAGAACCGCCGTGGCGGATTCTTC. The genes are TRBV5-6 and TRBJ2-7; D is ambiguous. This CDR3 spans 13 amino acids. Germline lookup yields CDR1 SGHDT and CDR2 YYEEEE.

CDR3 in amino acids: CASSRASGTYEQYF. The CDR3 region has the DNA TGTGCCAGCAGCCGGGCTAGCGGGACCTACGAGCAGTACTTC. This chain links TRBV3-1 with TRBJ2-7, with 9 positions matching TRBD2. The CDR3 length is 14 residues. In germline, CDR1 is LGHDT, CDR2 YNNKEL (reference sequence). V dropped 4 bases and J dropped 2; count of bases not matched to a gene: 3.

This clonotype was observed many times. The chain employs TRBV7-9 and TRBJ2-2, with 7 bases identical to TRBD2. The V segment lost 2 bases and the J segment 4 bases; nucleotides outside the gene matches: 4. The CDR3 has 15 amino acids. Looked up from germline, CDR1 is SEHNR and CDR2 is FQNEAQ (reference sequence). The CDR3 here is CASSLSPGGTGELFF. CDR3 bases: TGTGCCAGCAGCTTAAGTCCGGGGGGCACCGGGGAGCTGTTTTTT.

V is TRBV20-1 and J is TRBJ2-7, with no clear D. Between the trimmed V and J ends, which lost 0 bases and 6 bases, there was a span of 15 bases. This CDR3 is 14 amino acids long. The germline V gene has CDR1 DFQATT and CDR2 SNEGSKA (reference sequence). The CDR3 region is CSAREVPGRSEQYF. The CDR3 DNA sequence: TGCAGTGCTAGAGAGGTCCCGGGCCGTAGCGAGCAGTACTTC.

This clonotype was observed a few times. The chain couples TRBV11-1 to TRBJ2-1, with TRBD2 identical over 10 bases. Trimming took 3 bases from V and 10 from J; bases not matched to a gene: 30. Germline lookup yields CDR1 SGHAT and CDR2 FQDESV (reference sequence). The CDR3 sequence is 22 residues long. The CDR3 bases are TGTGCCAGCAGCTTTAGCTCAGTTGCAGTTGGGGGGATGGTAGCGGGAGGAGGAGAGCAGTTCTTC. As protein: CASSFSSVAVGGMVAGGGEQFF. The whole variable domain, remainder taken from reference TRBV11-1 and TRBJ2-1, is EAEVAQSPRYKITEKSQAVAFWCDPISGHATLYWYRQILGQGPELLVQFQDESVVDDSQLPKDRFSAERLKGVDSTLKIQPAELGDSAMYLCASSFSSVAVGGMVAGGGEQFFGPGTRLTVL.

V is TRBV29-1 and J is TRBJ2-1, with D unresolved. The germline CDR1 and CDR2 sequences are SQVTM and ANQGSEA. The V end lost 7 bases, the J end lost 0 bases, and 13 bases lay between the germline ends. The CDR3 loop spans 14 amino acids. The CDR3 here is CSGITVISYNEQFF. The CDR3 bases are TGCAGCGGGATTACGGTAATCTCCTACAATGAGCAGTTCTTC.

This clonotype has ten or more counts. The chain is built from TRBV29-1 and TRBJ1-4; possible D gene TRBD1, 5 bases. The V and J ends lost 4 bases and 1 base respectively, with 7 bases between them. Germline values: CDR1 SQVTM, CDR2 ANQGSEA. The CDR3 spans 13 residues. CDR3 sequence (DNA): TGCAGCGTTGGAAGGGGAACTAATGAAAAACTGTTTTTT. Residues: CSVGRGTNEKLFF.

The V call is TRBV3-1, the J call TRBJ2-1, with TRBD2 matching over 8 bases. CDR1 is LGHDT and CDR2 is YNNKEL in the germline V gene (reference sequence). With 4 bases clipped from V and 2 bases from J, the junction kept 4 bases outside the gene matches. The length of the CDR3 is 15 residues. The chain's CDR3 is CASSPGLAPYNEQFF. The CDR3 coding sequence is TGTGCCAGCAGCCCTGGACTAGCTCCCTACAATGAGCAGTTCTTC.

This clonotype turned up a few times. This chain links TRBV20-1 with TRBJ2-1, with no clear D. V was cut by 3 bases and J by 5 bases, with 8 bases left in between. There are 12 residues in the CDR3. From germline, CDR1 is DFQATT and CDR2 SNEGSKA (reference sequence). CDR3 bases: TGCAGTGCTAGTGACGGCGACAATGAGCAGTTCTTC. This sequence encodes CSASDGDNEQFF.

This clonotype turned up a few times. The chain uses TRBV20-1 and TRBJ2-5; 9 bases are shared with TRBD2. Germline CDR1 is DFQATT and CDR2 is SNEGSKA (reference sequence). Unmatched junction bases numbered 6, after V lost 0 bases and J lost 7 bases. The CDR3 is made up of 14 amino acids. This CDR3 is CSARDPQAGGTQYF. The CDR3, as DNA: TGCAGTGCTAGAGATCCCCAAGCGGGGGGGACCCAGTACTTC.

The chain combines TRBV12-3 or TRBV12-4 with TRBJ2-6; TRBD1 agrees at 7 bases. V was clipped by 7 bases and J by 0 bases; unmatched bases: 9. The CDR3 contains 17 residues. CDR3 in DNA: TGTGCCAGCACCCCGGTAGGGGGCTACTCTGGGGCCAACGTCCTGACTTTC. Its protein is CASTPVGGYSGANVLTF.

The genes are TRBV20-1 and TRBJ1-2; D remains unclear. V lost 3 bases to trimming and J lost 4 bases, with 12 bases between them. The germline gives CDR1 DFQATT, CDR2 SNEGSKA (reference sequence). This CDR3 spans 13 amino acids. DNA for the CDR3: TGCAGTGCTAGTTCGGCGAACCGCTATGGCTACACCTTC. The encoded protein is CSASSANRYGYTF.